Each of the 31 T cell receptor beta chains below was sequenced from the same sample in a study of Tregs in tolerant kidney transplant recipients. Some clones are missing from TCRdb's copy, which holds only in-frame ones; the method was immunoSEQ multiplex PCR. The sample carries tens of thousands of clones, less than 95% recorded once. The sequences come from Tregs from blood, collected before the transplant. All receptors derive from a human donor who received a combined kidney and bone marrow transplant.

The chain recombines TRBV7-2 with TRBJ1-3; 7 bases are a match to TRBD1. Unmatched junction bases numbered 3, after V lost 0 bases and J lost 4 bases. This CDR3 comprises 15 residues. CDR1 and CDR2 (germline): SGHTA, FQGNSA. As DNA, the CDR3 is TGTGCCAGCAGCTTAGCCGGGACAGTCGGAAACACCATATATTTT. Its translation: CASSLAGTVGNTIYF.

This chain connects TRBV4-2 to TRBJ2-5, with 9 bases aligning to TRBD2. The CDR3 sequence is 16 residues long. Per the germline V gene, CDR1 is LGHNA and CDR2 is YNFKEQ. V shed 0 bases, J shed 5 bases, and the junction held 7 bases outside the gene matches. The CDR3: CASSQDGGRAGETQYF. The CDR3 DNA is TGTGCCAGCAGCCAAGATGGCGGGAGGGCCGGGGAGACCCAGTACTTC.

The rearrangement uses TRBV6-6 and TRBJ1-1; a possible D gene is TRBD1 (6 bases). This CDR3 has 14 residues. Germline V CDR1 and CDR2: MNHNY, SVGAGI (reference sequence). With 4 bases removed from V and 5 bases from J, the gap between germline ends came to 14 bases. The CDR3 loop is CASSWEGDGTEAFF. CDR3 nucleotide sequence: TGTGCCAGCAGTTGGGAGGGGGACGGGACTGAAGCTTTCTTT.

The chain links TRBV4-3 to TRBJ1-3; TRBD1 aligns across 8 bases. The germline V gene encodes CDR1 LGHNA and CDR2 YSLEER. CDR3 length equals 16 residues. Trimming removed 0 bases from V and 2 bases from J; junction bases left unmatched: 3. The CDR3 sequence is CASSQELTGAGNTIYF. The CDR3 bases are TGCGCCAGCAGCCAAGAGTTGACAGGGGCTGGAAACACCATATATTTT.

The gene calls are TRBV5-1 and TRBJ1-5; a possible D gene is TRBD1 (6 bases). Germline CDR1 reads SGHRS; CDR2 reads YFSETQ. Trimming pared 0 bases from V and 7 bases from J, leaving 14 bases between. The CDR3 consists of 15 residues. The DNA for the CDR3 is TGCGCCAGCAGCTTGGATACAGGGATAGGCCAGCCCCAGCATTTT. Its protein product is CASSLDTGIGQPQHF.

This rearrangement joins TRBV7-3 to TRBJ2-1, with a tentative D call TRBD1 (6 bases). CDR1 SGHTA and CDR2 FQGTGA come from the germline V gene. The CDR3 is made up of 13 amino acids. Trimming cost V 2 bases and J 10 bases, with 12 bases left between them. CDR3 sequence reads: CASSLYREGEQFF. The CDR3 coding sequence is TGTGCCAGCAGCTTATACAGGGAAGGAGAGCAGTTCTTC.

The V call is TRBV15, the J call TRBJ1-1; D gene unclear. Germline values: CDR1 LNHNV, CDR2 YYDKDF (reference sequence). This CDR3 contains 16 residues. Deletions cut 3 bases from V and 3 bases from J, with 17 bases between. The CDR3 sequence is CATSRLAGVGDTEAFF. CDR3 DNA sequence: TGTGCCACCAGCAGGTTGGCAGGCGTGGGTGACACTGAAGCTTTCTTT.

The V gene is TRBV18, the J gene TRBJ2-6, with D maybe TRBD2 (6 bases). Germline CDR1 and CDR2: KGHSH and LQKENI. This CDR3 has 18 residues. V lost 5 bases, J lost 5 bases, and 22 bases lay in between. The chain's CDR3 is CASSGFWDLQSRANVLTF. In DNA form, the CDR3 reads TGTGCCAGCTCAGGGTTTTGGGACTTACAAAGTCGGGCCAACGTCCTGACTTTC. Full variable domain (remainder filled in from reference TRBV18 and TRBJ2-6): NAGVMQNPRHLVRRRGQEARLRCSPMKGHSHVYWYRQLPEEGLKFMVYLQKENIIDESGMPKERFSAEFPKEGPSILRIQQVVRGDSAAYFCASSGFWDLQSRANVLTFGAGSRLTVL.

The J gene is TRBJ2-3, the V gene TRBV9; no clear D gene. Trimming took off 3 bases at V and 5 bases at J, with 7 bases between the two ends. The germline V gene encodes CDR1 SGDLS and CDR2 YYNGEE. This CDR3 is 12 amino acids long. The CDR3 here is CASSAYLDTQYF. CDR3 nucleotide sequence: TGTGCCAGCAGCGCCTACCTAGATACGCAGTATTTT.

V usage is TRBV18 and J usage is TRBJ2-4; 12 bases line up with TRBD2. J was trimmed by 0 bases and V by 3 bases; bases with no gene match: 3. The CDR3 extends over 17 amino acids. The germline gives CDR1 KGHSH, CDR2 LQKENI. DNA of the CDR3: TGTGCCAGCTCACCGCTAGCGGGAGGGCGAGCCAAAAACATTCAGTACTTC. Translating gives CASSPLAGGRAKNIQYF.

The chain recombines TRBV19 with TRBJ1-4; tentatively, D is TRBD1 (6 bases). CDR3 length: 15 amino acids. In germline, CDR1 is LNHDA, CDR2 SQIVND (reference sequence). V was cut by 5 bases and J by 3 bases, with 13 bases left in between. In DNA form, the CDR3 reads TGTGCCAGTAGTCCACAGGGTTCAGCTAATGAAAAACTGTTTTTT. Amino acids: CASSPQGSANEKLFF.

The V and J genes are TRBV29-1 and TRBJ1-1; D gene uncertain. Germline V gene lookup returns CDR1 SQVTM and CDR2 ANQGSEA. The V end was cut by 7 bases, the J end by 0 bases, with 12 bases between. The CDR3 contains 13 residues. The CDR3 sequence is CSAQITMNTEAFF. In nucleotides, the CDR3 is TGCAGCGCCCAGATCACCATGAACACTGAAGCTTTCTTT.

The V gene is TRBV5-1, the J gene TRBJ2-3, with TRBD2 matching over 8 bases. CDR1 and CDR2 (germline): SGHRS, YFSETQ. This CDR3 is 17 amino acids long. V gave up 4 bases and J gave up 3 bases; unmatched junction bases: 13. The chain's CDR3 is CASSPERLARGTDTQYF. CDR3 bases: TGCGCCAGCAGCCCGGAGAGACTAGCGAGGGGAACAGATACGCAGTATTTT.

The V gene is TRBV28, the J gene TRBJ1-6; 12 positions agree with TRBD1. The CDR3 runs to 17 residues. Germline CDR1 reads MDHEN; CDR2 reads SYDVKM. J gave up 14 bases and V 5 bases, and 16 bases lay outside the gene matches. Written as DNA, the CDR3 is TGTGCCAGCAGTACCGGGACAGGGGGCCGAAGCGCCAGCACCCTCCACTTT. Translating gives CASSTGTGGRSASTLHF.

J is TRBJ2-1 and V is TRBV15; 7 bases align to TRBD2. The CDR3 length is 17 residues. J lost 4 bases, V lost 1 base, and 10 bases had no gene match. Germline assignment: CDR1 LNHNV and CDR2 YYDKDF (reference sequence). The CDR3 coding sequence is TGTGCCACCAGCAGAGGTCGAGCGGGATCCGGTTACAATGAGCAGTTCTTC. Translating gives CATSRGRAGSGYNEQFF.

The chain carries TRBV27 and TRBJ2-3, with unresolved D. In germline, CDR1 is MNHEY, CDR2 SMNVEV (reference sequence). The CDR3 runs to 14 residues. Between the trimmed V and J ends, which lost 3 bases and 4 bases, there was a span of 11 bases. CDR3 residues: CASSFLVGSDTQYF. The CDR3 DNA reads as TGTGCCAGCAGTTTCCTAGTAGGGTCAGATACGCAGTATTTT.

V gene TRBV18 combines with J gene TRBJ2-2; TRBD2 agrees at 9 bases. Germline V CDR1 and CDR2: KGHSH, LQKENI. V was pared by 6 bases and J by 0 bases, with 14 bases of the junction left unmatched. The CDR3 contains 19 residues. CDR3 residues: CASSPERGANYPNTGELFF. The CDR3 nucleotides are TGTGCCAGCTCCCCCGAGCGGGGGGCCAATTACCCGAACACCGGGGAGCTGTTTTTT. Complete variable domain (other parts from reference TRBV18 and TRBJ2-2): NAGVMQNPRHLVRRRGQEARLRCSPMKGHSHVYWYRQLPEEGLKFMVYLQKENIIDESGMPKERFSAEFPKEGPSILRIQQVVRGDSAAYFCASSPERGANYPNTGELFFGEGSRLTVL.

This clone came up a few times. The CDR3 loop is CASSLARRSSGANVLTF. The DNA for the CDR3 is TGTGCCAGCAGCTTAGCTAGGCGTAGCTCTGGGGCCAACGTCCTGACTTTC. The J gene is TRBJ2-6, the V gene TRBV7-2, with unresolved D. Between the trimmed V and J ends, which lost 0 bases and 0 bases, there was a span of 9 bases. Germline loops: CDR1 SGHTA, CDR2 FQGNSA. The CDR3 length is 17 residues.

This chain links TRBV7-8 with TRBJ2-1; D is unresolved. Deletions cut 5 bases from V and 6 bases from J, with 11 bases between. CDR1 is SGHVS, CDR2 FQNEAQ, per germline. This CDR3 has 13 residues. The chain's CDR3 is CASSPATSNEQFF. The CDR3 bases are TGTGCCAGCAGCCCCGCGACAAGCAATGAGCAGTTCTTC.

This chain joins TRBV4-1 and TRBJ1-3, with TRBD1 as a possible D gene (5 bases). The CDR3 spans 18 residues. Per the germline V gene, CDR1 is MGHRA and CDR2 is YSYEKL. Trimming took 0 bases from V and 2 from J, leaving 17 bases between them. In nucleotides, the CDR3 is TGCGCCAGCAGCCAAGATGGAAGGGGAAGGGAAGCTGGAAACACCATATATTTT. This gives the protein CASSQDGRGREAGNTIYF.

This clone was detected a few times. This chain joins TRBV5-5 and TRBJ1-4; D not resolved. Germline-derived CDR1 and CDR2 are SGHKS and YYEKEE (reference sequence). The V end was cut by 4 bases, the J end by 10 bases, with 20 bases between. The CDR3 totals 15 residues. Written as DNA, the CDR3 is TGTGCCAGCAGCCTAGGTCGGCAGCCCGAGGGAAAACTGTTTTTT. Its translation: CASSLGRQPEGKLFF. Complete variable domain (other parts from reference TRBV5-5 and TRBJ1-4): DAGVTQSPTHLIKTRGQQVTLRCSPISGHKSVSWYQQVLGQGPQFIFQYYEKEERGRGNFPDRFSARQFPNYSSELNVNALLLGDSALYLCASSLGRQPEGKLFFGSGTQLSVL.

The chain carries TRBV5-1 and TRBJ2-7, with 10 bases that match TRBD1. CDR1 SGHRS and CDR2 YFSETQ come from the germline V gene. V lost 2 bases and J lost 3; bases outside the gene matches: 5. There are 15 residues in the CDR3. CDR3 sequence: CASSFETGGYYEQYF. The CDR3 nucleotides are TGCGCCAGCAGCTTTGAGACAGGGGGCTACTACGAGCAGTACTTC.

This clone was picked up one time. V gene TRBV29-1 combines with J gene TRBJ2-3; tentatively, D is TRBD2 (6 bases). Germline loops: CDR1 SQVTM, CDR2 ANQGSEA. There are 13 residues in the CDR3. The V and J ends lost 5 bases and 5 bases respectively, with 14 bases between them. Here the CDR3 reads CSVLAALLDTQYF. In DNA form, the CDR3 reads TGCAGCGTTTTAGCGGCCCTTTTAGATACGCAGTATTTT.

CDR3 in DNA: TGTGCCAGCTCACCCCCCTCTGGGGCCAACGTCCTGACTTTC. Protein product: CASSPPSGANVLTF. The chain employs TRBV18 and TRBJ2-6; no clear D. Trimming pared 3 bases from V and 0 bases from J, leaving 3 bases between. The CDR3 covers 14 residues. The germline V gene has CDR1 KGHSH and CDR2 LQKENI.

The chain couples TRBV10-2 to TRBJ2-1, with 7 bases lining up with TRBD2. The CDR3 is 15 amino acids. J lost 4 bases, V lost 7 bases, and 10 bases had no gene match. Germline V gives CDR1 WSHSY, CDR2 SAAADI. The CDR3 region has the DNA TGCGCCAGCAAGGCTAGCGGACGGAAGTACAATGAGCAGTTCTTC. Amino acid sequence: CASKASGRKYNEQFF.

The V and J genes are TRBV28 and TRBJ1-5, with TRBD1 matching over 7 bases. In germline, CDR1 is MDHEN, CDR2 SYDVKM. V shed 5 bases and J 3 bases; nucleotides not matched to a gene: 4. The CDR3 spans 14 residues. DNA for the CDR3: TGTGCCAGCAGTCAGGGACAGATCAATCAGCCCCAGCATTTT. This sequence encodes CASSQGQINQPQHF.

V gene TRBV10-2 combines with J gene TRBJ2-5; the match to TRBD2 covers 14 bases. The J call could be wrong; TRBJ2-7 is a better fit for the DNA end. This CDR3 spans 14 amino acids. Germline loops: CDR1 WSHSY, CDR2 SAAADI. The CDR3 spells CASAGTSGRYEQYF. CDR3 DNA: TGCGCCAGCGCCGGGACTAGCGGGAGATACGAGCAGTACTTC.

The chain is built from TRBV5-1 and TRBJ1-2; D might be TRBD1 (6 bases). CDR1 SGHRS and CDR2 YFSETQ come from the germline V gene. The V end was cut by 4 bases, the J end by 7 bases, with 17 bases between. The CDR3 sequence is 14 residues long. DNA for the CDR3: TGCGCCAGCAGCGCGGACAGACAGTCTAGTGGCTACACCTTC. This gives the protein CASSADRQSSGYTF.

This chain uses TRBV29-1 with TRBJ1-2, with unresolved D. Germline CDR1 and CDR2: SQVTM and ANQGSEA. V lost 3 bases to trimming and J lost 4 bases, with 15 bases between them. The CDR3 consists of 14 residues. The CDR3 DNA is TGCAGCGTTGAGACACCACCGACTTTCTATGGCTACACCTTC. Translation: CSVETPPTFYGYTF.

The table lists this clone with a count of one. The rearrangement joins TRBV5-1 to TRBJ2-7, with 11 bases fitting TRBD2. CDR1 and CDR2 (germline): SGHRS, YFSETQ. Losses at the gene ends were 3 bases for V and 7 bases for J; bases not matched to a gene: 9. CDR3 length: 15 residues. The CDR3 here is CASSSRLAGPQEQYF. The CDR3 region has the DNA TGCGCCAGCAGCTCCAGACTAGCGGGGCCTCAGGAGCAGTACTTC.

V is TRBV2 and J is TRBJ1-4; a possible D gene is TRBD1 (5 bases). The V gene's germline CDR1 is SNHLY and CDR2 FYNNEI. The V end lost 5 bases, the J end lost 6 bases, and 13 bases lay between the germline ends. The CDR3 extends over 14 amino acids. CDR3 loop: CASSPTGTDEKLFF. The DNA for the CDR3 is TGTGCCAGCAGTCCCACAGGAACGGATGAAAAACTGTTTTTT.